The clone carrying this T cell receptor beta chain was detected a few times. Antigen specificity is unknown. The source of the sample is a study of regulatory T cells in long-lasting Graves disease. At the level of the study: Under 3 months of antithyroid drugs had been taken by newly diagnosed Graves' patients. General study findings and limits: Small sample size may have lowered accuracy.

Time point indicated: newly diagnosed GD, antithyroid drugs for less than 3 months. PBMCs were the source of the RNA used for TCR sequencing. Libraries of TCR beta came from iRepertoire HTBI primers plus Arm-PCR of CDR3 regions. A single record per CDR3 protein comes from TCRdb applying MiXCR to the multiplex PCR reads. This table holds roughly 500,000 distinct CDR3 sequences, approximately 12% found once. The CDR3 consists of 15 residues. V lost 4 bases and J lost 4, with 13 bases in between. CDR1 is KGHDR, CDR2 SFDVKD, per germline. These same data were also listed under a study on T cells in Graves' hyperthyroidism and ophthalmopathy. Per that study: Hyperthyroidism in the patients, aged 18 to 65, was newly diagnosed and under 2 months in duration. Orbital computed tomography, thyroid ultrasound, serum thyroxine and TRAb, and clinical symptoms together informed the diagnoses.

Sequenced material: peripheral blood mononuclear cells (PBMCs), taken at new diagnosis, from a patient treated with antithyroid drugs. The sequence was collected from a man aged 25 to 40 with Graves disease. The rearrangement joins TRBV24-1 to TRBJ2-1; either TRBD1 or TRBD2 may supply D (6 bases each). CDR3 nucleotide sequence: TGTGCCACCAGTGAGGAGGGACAAATATACAATGAGCAGTTCTTC. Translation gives CATSEEGQIYNEQFF.